A selection of T cell receptor beta chains follows, all from one sample in a study of blood T cell repertoires in COVID-19. Using immunoSEQ multiplex PCR, the repertoire was profiled, and TCRdb retains in-frame clones only, with some absent. The sample contains roughly 30,000 clones, approximately 80% of which appear only once. The sample consisted of peripheral blood. All receptors derive from a human donor in a cohort sampled during active COVID-19. Each CDR3 is given with its conserved first and last residue. The D gene is left open where the match is weak. The size field is filled for only some rows; it gives once, few, many or a size class.

CDR3 protein: CASSRRGETQYF
D gene: NA
clone size: NA
V gene: TRBV19
J gene: TRBJ2-5

CDR3 protein: CASSRQTDSYYEQYF
D gene: NA
clone size: NA
V gene: TRBV4-1
J gene: TRBJ2-7

CDR3 protein: CASSQDPSGGAGEQFF
D gene: TRBD2
clone size: NA
V gene: TRBV3-1/TRBV3-2
J gene: TRBJ2-1

CDR3 protein: CASSPGQDEQYF
D gene: NA
clone size: once
V gene: TRBV9
J gene: TRBJ2-7

CDR3 protein: CASSSWGGWDSNQPQHF
D gene: NA
clone size: large
V gene: TRBV5-8
J gene: TRBJ1-5

CDR3 protein: CASSPPTGYNQPQHF
D gene: NA
clone size: NA
V gene: TRBV28
J gene: TRBJ1-5

CDR3 protein: CASGRGNQETQYF
D gene: NA
clone size: NA
V gene: TRBV12-3/TRBV12-4
J gene: TRBJ2-5

CDR3 protein: CASSLLRRRDQPQHF
D gene: NA
clone size: few
V gene: TRBV7-7
J gene: TRBJ1-5

CDR3 protein: CASSTISGGYTF
D gene: NA
clone size: NA
V gene: TRBV6-2/TRBV6-3
J gene: TRBJ1-2

CDR3 protein: CASSPSGVQYF
D gene: NA
clone size: NA
V gene: TRBV7-2
J gene: TRBJ2-7

CDR3 protein: CASSSAGTASYEQYF
D gene: TRBD1
clone size: NA
V gene: TRBV5-1
J gene: TRBJ2-7

CDR3 protein: CASSPDRGGQPQHF
D gene: TRBD1
clone size: NA
V gene: TRBV6-5
J gene: TRBJ1-5

CDR3 protein: CASSYRQADLNTEAFF
D gene: NA
clone size: NA
V gene: TRBV5-1
J gene: TRBJ1-1

CDR3 protein: CASSLGQLYEQYF
D gene: NA
clone size: NA
V gene: TRBV12-3/TRBV12-4
J gene: TRBJ2-7

CDR3 protein: CASSLEGEKLFF
D gene: NA
clone size: few
V gene: TRBV7-2
J gene: TRBJ1-4

CDR3 protein: CASTRGGSYNEQFF
D gene: NA
clone size: few
V gene: TRBV9
J gene: TRBJ2-1

CDR3 protein: CASSYGQWQAFF
D gene: NA
clone size: few
V gene: TRBV6-6
J gene: TRBJ1-1

CDR3 protein: CASSEGAGGQPQHF
D gene: TRBD1
clone size: NA
V gene: TRBV6-1
J gene: TRBJ1-5

CDR3 protein: CASSQDRGGYTF
D gene: TRBD1
clone size: NA
V gene: TRBV5-1
J gene: TRBJ1-2

CDR3 protein: CASTATYNEQFF
D gene: NA
clone size: NA
V gene: TRBV6-5
J gene: TRBJ2-1

CDR3 protein: CASSLAQTRTRELFF
D gene: NA
clone size: NA
V gene: TRBV5-1
J gene: TRBJ2-2

CDR3 protein: CASSQVAGQPFGYGYTF
D gene: TRBD1
clone size: NA
V gene: TRBV4-1
J gene: TRBJ1-2

CDR3 protein: CASSPGLRGNTEAFF
D gene: NA
clone size: NA
V gene: TRBV18
J gene: TRBJ1-1

CDR3 protein: CASREDRGGNQPQHF
D gene: TRBD1
clone size: NA
V gene: TRBV19
J gene: TRBJ1-5

CDR3 protein: CASSRPTGGTYEQYF
D gene: TRBD1
clone size: NA
V gene: TRBV2
J gene: TRBJ2-7

CDR3 protein: CASSNELVKLF
D gene: NA
clone size: NA
V gene: TRBV6-2/TRBV6-3
J gene: TRBJ2-1

CDR3 protein: CASRPQGKGNIQYF
D gene: TRBD1
clone size: NA
V gene: TRBV28
J gene: TRBJ2-4